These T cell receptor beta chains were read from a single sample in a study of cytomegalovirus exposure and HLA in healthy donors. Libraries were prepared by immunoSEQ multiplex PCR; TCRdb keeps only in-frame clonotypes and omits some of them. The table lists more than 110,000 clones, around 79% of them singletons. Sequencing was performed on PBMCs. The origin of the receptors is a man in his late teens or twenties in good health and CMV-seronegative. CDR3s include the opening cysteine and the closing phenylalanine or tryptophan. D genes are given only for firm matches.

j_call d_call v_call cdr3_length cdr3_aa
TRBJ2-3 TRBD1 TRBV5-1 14 CASSAGTDTDTQYF
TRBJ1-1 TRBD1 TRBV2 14 CASSGQGGGTEAFF
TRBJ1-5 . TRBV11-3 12 CASSFGDQPQHF
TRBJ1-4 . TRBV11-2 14 CASSPEGLNEKLFF
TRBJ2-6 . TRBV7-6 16 CASSLGRGSGANVLTF
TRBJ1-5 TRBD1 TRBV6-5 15 CASSVTGGYSQPQHF
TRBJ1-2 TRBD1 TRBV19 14 CASSSWTGQGGYTF
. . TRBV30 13 CATGRALTYEQYF
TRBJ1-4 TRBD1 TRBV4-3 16 CASSQDGTDPNEKLFF
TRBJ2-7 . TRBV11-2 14 CASSFGTSYYEQYF
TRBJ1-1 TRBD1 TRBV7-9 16 CASSSGQGGVNTEAFF
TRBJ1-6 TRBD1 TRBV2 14 CASRPGQGSSPLHF
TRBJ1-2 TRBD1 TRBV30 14 CAWSVPGGYYGYTF
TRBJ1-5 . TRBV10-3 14 CAISESGGNQPQHF